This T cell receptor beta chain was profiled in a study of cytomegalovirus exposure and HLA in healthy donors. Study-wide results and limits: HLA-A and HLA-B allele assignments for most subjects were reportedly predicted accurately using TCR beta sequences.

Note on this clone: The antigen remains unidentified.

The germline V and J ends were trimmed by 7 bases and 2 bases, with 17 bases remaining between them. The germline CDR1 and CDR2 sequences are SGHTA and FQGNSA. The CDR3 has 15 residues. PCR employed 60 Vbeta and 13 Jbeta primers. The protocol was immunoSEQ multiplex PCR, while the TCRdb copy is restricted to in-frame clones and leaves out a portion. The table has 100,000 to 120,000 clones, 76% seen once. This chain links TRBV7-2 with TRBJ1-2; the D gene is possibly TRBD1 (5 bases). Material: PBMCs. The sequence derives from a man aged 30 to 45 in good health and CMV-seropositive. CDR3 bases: TGTGCCAGCACGCGACAGAGCGTGACCAACTATGGCTACACCTTC. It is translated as CASTRQSVTNYGYTF. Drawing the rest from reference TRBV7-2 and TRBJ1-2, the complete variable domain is GAGVSQSPSNKVTEKGKDVELRCDPISGHTALYWYRQSLGQGLEFLIYFQGNSAPDKSGLPSDRFSAERTGGSVSTLTIQRTQQEDSAVYLCASTRQSVTNYGYTFGSGTRLTVV.